A selection of T cell receptor beta chains follows, all from one sample in a study of cytomegalovirus exposure and HLA in healthy donors. Some clones are missing from TCRdb's copy, which holds only in-frame ones; the method was immunoSEQ multiplex PCR. The profile shows about 150,000 clones, 65% to 85% of them singletons. Sequences were obtained from PBMCs. These receptors were taken from a woman in her forties in good health and CMV-seropositive. Both conserved end residues are part of each CDR3. The D gene is left open where the match is weak. Part of the rows lack a size; the others show once, few, many or a class for expanded clones.

D: -
J: TRBJ1-4
size: -
V: TRBV28
DNA: TGTGCCAGCATACCCGCTATCGGAGCTACAACGGGAAATGAAAAACTGTTTTTT
CDR3: CASIPAIGATTGNEKLFF

D: TRBD1
J: TRBJ2-7
size: -
V: TRBV6-1
DNA: TGTGCCAGCAGTTTTAGAGAGACAGGGACCTACGAGCAGTACTTC
CDR3: CASSFRETGTYEQYF

D: TRBD1
J: TRBJ1-5
size: few
V: TRBV28
DNA: TGTGCCAGCAGTTTGAGGGGACAGGGGGCTAGCAATCAGCCCCAGCATTTT
CDR3: CASSLRGQGASNQPQHF

D: -
J: TRBJ1-6
size: once
V: TRBV7-2
DNA: TGTGCCAGCAGCGTTACCGGGAGCAAGAATTCACCCCTCCACTTT
CDR3: CASSVTGSKNSPLHF

D: -
J: TRBJ1-5
size: -
V: TRBV1
DNA: TGCACCAGCAGCCAAGATATAGGGACAGGGGGCTCTCAGCCCCAGCATTTT
CDR3: CTSSQDIGTGGSQPQHF

D: TRBD2
J: TRBJ2-3
size: -
V: TRBV10-3
DNA: TGTGCCATCAGTGAGGTCGAGCGGGAGGGCACAGATACGCAGTATTTT
CDR3: CAISEVEREGTDTQYF

D: -
J: TRBJ2-5
size: -
V: TRBV5-6
DNA: TGTGCCAGCAGCTTGAGGAGTGGGGAGACCCAGTACTTC
CDR3: CASSLRSGETQYF

D: TRBD1
J: TRBJ2-7
size: -
V: TRBV19
DNA: TGTGCCAGTAGTATCGGCAGGGGGTACGAGCAGTACTTC
CDR3: CASSIGRGYEQYF

D: -
J: TRBJ1-2
size: -
V: TRBV29-1
DNA: TGCAGCGTTGAAAGGCAGGGCCCCTATGGCTACACCTTC
CDR3: CSVERQGPYGYTF

D: -
J: TRBJ2-1
size: -
V: TRBV2
DNA: TGTGCCAGCAGGTCAGGTCCTCCCCCCAATGAGCAGTTCTTC
CDR3: CASRSGPPPNEQFF

D: -
J: TRBJ2-5
size: medium-sized
V: TRBV6-6
DNA: TGTGCCAGCAGCCCAGGTCCCGACAGGTCGGCCCAGTACTTC
CDR3: CASSPGPDRSAQYF

D: -
J: TRBJ2-5
size: -
V: TRBV7-9
DNA: TGTGCCAGCAAAGGCGCGGGGGAGACCCAGTACTTC
CDR3: CASKGAGETQYF

D: -
J: TRBJ1-1
size: -
V: TRBV11-2
DNA: TGTGCCAGCAGCCGAGAGTTGAAAGGAGGTACTGAAGCTTTCTTT
CDR3: CASSRELKGGTEAFF

D: TRBD1
J: TRBJ1-2
size: -
V: TRBV28
DNA: TGTGCCAGCAGACCTAGGGGACAGAACTATGGCTACACCTTC
CDR3: CASRPRGQNYGYTF

D: -
J: TRBJ2-3
size: -
V: TRBV5-6
DNA: TGTGCCAGCGAGTATTTAGATACGCAGTATTTT
CDR3: CASEYLDTQYF

D: -
J: TRBJ2-1
size: -
V: TRBV5-1
DNA: TGCGCCAGCAGTGTCCGGGACAATGAGCAGTTCTTC
CDR3: CASSVRDNEQFF

D: -
J: TRBJ1-6
size: few
V: TRBV7-9
DNA: TGTGCCAGCAGCTCACCGGTTCCTAATTCACCCCTCCACTTT
CDR3: CASSSPVPNSPLHF

D: -
J: TRBJ2-5
size: -
V: TRBV6-6
DNA: TGTGCCAGCACCCAGACGGCGGAACAAGAGACCCAGTACTTC
CDR3: CASTQTAEQETQYF

D: -
J: TRBJ2-3
size: -
V: TRBV5-1
DNA: TGCGCCAGCAGGACAGCGCAAGGCACAGATACGCAGTATTTT
CDR3: CASRTAQGTDTQYF

D: TRBD2
J: TRBJ2-1
size: once
V: TRBV28
DNA: TGTGCCAGCAGTCCCCCTCCGGGACTAGCATTGTATGAGCAGTTCTTC
CDR3: CASSPPPGLALYEQFF

D: TRBD1
J: TRBJ2-1
size: -
V: TRBV29-1
DNA: TGCAGCGTTGTCCACAGACAGGGACCCTACAATGAGCAGTTCTTC
CDR3: CSVVHRQGPYNEQFF

D: -
J: TRBJ2-5
size: -
V: TRBV11-2
DNA: TGTGCCAGCAGCTTAGATAGGGGGGGGAAACAAGAGACCCAGTACTTC
CDR3: CASSLDRGGKQETQYF

D: TRBD2
J: TRBJ2-7
size: -
V: TRBV28
DNA: TGTGCCAGCAGTCCCGGACTAGCGGGCGGCTACGAGCAGTACTTC
CDR3: CASSPGLAGGYEQYF

D: TRBD2
J: TRBJ2-3
size: -
V: TRBV5-1
DNA: TGCGCCAGCAGCTCTATACTAGCGGGAGGAGATACGCAGTATTTT
CDR3: CASSSILAGGDTQYF

D: TRBD1
J: TRBJ2-6
size: -
V: TRBV11-3
DNA: TGTGCCAGCAGCAAAGGGGGCCCGACAGGTGCCGGGGCCAACGTCCTGACTTTC
CDR3: CASSKGGPTGAGANVLTF

D: -
J: TRBJ2-7
size: -
V: TRBV30
DNA: TGTGCCTGGAGTGTATGGCCCGAGCAGTACTTC
CDR3: CAWSVWPEQYF

D: TRBD2
J: TRBJ2-4
size: few
V: TRBV18
DNA: TGTGCCAGCTCACCAACGGCTAGCGGTCTAGCCAAAAACATTCAGTACTTC
CDR3: CASSPTASGLAKNIQYF

D: TRBD1
J: TRBJ2-3
size: once
V: TRBV5-1
DNA: TGCGCCAGCAGCTTGGACGGACAGGGGCCCTATACGCAGTATTTT
CDR3: CASSLDGQGPYTQYF

D: -
J: TRBJ2-7
size: -
V: TRBV30
DNA: TGTGCCTGGAGAGAGGGTCCTCTCTACGAGCAGTACTTC
CDR3: CAWREGPLYEQYF

D: TRBD1
J: TRBJ2-1
size: -
V: TRBV18
DNA: TGTGCCAGCGCCCTTCGGACAGGGGTAGATGAGCAGTTCTTC
CDR3: CASALRTGVDEQFF

D: -
J: TRBJ1-2
size: -
V: TRBV7-9
DNA: TGTGCCAGCAGCGCTGACAGTAACTATGGCTACACCTTC
CDR3: CASSADSNYGYTF

D: TRBD2
J: TRBJ2-3
size: -
V: TRBV7-3
DNA: TGTGCCAGCAGCTTATTCGGGGGGGCTGGCACAGATACGCAGTATTTT
CDR3: CASSLFGGAGTDTQYF

D: -
J: TRBJ1-2
size: -
V: TRBV7-9
DNA: TGTGCCAGCAGCTTAGAGGTAGCCGCCTCAGACTATGGCTACACCTTC
CDR3: CASSLEVAASDYGYTF

D: TRBD2
J: TRBJ2-1
size: -
V: TRBV28
DNA: TGTGCCAGCAGTTTGGTCCTAGCGGGGGCATCTTACAATGAGCAATTCTTC
CDR3: CASSLVLAGASYNEQFF

D: -
J: TRBJ1-2
size: -
V: TRBV19
DNA: TGTGCCACCCTCCGGGACACAAACTATGGCTACACCTTC
CDR3: CATLRDTNYGYTF

D: -
J: TRBJ2-1
size: -
V: TRBV25-1
DNA: TGTGCCTCACAGAGTAGGATCTATAGCAATGAGCAGTTCTTC
CDR3: CASQSRIYSNEQFF

D: TRBD1
J: TRBJ2-1
size: -
V: TRBV18
DNA: TGTGCCAGCTCATCTCCCGGGACAGCCTACAATGAGCAGTTCTTC
CDR3: CASSSPGTAYNEQFF

D: TRBD1
J: TRBJ2-5
size: once
V: TRBV7-3
DNA: TGTGCCAGCAGCTTGCAGGGACAGGGTGAAGAGACCCAGTACTTC
CDR3: CASSLQGQGEETQYF

D: -
J: TRBJ2-3
size: -
V: TRBV4-3
DNA: TGCGCCAGCAGCCGGGTTGGTAGCCTGTTAGGAGATACGCAGTATTTT
CDR3: CASSRVGSLLGDTQYF

D: -
J: TRBJ2-1
size: -
V: TRBV27
DNA: TGTGCCAGCAGTTCGCAGGGTGTTCAAACCCTTTACAATGAGCAGTTCTTC
CDR3: CASSSQGVQTLYNEQFF

D: -
J: TRBJ1-2
size: once
V: TRBV28
DNA: TGTGCCAGCCACGAAGGTCTAAGGGAGAATGGCTACACCTTC
CDR3: CASHEGLRENGYTF

D: TRBD2
J: TRBJ2-7
size: -
V: TRBV5-1
DNA: TGCGCCAGCAGCCGATTAGCGGGGGGGCCTCGGAACGAGCAGTACTTC
CDR3: CASSRLAGGPRNEQYF